These T cell receptor beta chains were read from a single sample in a study of identical twins. From the 5' RACE reads, TCRdb called clonotypes with MiXCR, one entry per CDR3 protein. Of roughly 200,000 distinct CDR3 sequences listed, less than 8% were seen once; the top ten hold more than 1.5%. This sample was shared with a second study, whose subject was yellow fever vaccine responses in identical twins.

The sequenced material came from memory (CD45RO+) T cells sorted from blood. These receptors all stem from a woman younger than 30 in good health. The CDR3 runs from the conserved cysteine through the conserved F or W. A D gene is named only where the DNA matches it firmly. The size field is filled for only some rows; it gives once, few, many or a size class.

D gene | J gene | V gene | clone size | CDR3 protein | CDR3 DNA
. | TRBJ2-5 | TRBV28 | few | CASSDPGHPQGSETQYF | TGTGCCAGCAGTGATCCGGGACACCCACAGGGCTCAGAGACCCAGTACTTC
. | TRBJ2-7 | TRBV18 | few | CASSSGPGEQYF | TGTGCCAGCTCATCGGGACCGGGCGAGCAGTACTTC
. | TRBJ2-7 | TRBV27 | . | CASSLKLWSSYEQYF | TGTGCCAGCAGTTTAAAGTTGTGGAGCTCCTACGAGCAGTACTTC
TRBD1 | TRBJ2-5 | TRBV7-9 | few | CASSSRTGDEETQYF | TGTGCCAGCAGCTCCCGGACAGGGGACGAAGAGACCCAGTACTTC
. | TRBJ2-5 | TRBV28 | few | CASSFAEGSSETQYF | TGTGCCAGCAGTTTCGCGGAGGGTAGCTCGGAGACCCAGTACTTC
. | TRBJ2-2 | TRBV9 | many | CASSVGLGRKGAGELFF | TGTGCCAGCAGCGTAGGATTGGGACGCAAAGGCGCCGGGGAGCTGTTTTTT
TRBD1 | TRBJ1-1 | TRBV5-1 | . | CASSLLQGSALDTEAFF | TGCGCCAGCAGCTTGCTACAGGGGAGCGCATTGGACACTGAAGCTTTCTTT
TRBD2 | TRBJ2-1 | TRBV25-1 | few | CASSEDGGGAQEQFF | TGTGCCAGCAGTGAAGACGGCGGGGGGGCTCAGGAGCAGTTCTTC
TRBD2 | TRBJ2-4 | TRBV5-1 | many | CASSETSGKVVQYF | TGCGCCAGCTCCGAGACTAGCGGGAAAGTGGTTCAGTACTTC
TRBD1 | TRBJ2-4 | TRBV6-5 | . | CASSYPSDRGKNIQYF | TGTGCCAGCAGTTACCCCTCCGACAGGGGCAAAAACATTCAGTACTTC
TRBD2 | TRBJ2-2 | TRBV5-1 | few | CASSPRTSGRLAGELFF | TGCGCCAGCAGCCCTCGGACTAGCGGGAGACTCGCCGGGGAGCTGTTTTTT
TRBD2 | TRBJ2-1 | TRBV14 | . | CASSQEGRAGGNEQFF | TGTGCCAGCAGCCAAGAGGGAAGAGCGGGGGGCAATGAGCAGTTCTTC
TRBD1 | TRBJ1-2 | TRBV7-3 | . | CASSPRQGIGYTF | TGTGCCAGCAGTCCTAGACAGGGGATTGGCTACACCTTC
. | TRBJ2-3 | TRBV5-1 | . | CASSLWGSTDTQYF | TGCGCCAGCAGCTTGTGGGGGAGCACAGATACGCAGTATTTT
. | TRBJ2-3 | TRBV4-3 | many | CASSLLHRPTDTQYF | TGCGCCAGCAGCCTGCTTCACCGTCCAACAGATACGCAGTATTTT
. | TRBJ1-3 | TRBV7-2 | many | CASSLNPVDTIYF | TGTGCCAGCAGCCTCAACCCGGTAGACACCATATATTTT
TRBD2 | TRBJ2-1 | TRBV3-1 | few | CASSPSGGVEQFF | TGTGCCAGCAGCCCTAGCGGGGGGGTTGAGCAGTTCTTC
TRBD2 | TRBJ2-5 | TRBV5-1 | many | CASSGTLAGASETQYF | TGCGCCAGCAGCGGGACACTAGCGGGAGCATCTGAGACCCAGTACTTC
. | TRBJ2-5 | TRBV5-1 | many | CASSSDWKETQYF | TGCGCCAGCAGCTCTGACTGGAAAGAGACCCAGTACTTC
. | TRBJ2-5 | TRBV12-3/TRBV12-4 | many | CASSWVRGRETQYF | TGTGCCAGCAGTTGGGTGCGAGGTCGGGAGACCCAGTACTTC
TRBD2 | TRBJ2-3 | TRBV3-1 | few | CASSYKAGEGSTQYF | TGTGCCAGCAGCTACAAAGCGGGAGAGGGGAGTACGCAGTATTTT
TRBD2 | TRBJ2-7 | TRBV5-1 | . | CASSPRAGASYEQYF | TGCGCCAGCAGCCCCCGAGCGGGAGCTTCCTACGAGCAGTACTTC
TRBD1 | TRBJ2-7 | TRBV19 | few | CASSADRGYYEQYF | TGTGCCAGTAGTGCGGACAGGGGCTACTACGAGCAGTACTTC
. | TRBJ2-5 | TRBV7-2 | . | CASSTPTGWETQYF | TGTGCCAGCAGCACTCCAACAGGGTGGGAGACCCAGTACTTC
. | TRBJ2-2 | TRBV20-1 | few | CSARDPGHHTGELFF | TGCAGTGCTAGAGATCCCGGACACCACACCGGGGAGCTGTTTTTT
. | TRBJ2-1 | TRBV25-1 | many | CASSESRNSRNAGALTDEQFF | TGTGCCAGCAGTGAATCCCGGAACTCCCGAAACGCAGGGGCCCTAACGGATGAGCAGTTCTTC
. | TRBJ2-4 | TRBV18 | . | CASSPGAAKNIQYF | TGTGCCAGCTCACCAGGGGCGGCCAAAAACATTCAGTACTTC
TRBD1 | TRBJ1-5 | TRBV5-6 | many | CASSALGTGNSNQPQHF | TGTGCCAGCAGCGCGCTCGGGACAGGTAATAGCAATCAGCCCCAGCATTTT
. | TRBJ2-7 | TRBV5-1 | . | CASSLGGPSGGYEQYF | TGCGCCAGCAGCTTGGGAGGGCCATCGGGTGGCTACGAGCAGTACTTC
. | TRBJ2-3 | TRBV18 | . | CASSQTTGDSTDTQYF | TGTGCCAGCTCTCAAACAACCGGGGACAGCACAGATACGCAGTATTTT
. | TRBJ2-2 | TRBV9 | many | CASSVGGDRFTGELFF | TGTGCCAGCAGCGTAGGCGGGGACCGGTTCACCGGGGAGCTGTTTTTT
TRBD1 | TRBJ2-5 | TRBV11-1 | many | CASSPRVSPGQSNIVETQYF | TGTGCCAGCAGCCCTCGCGTCTCCCCGGGACAGAGTAATATTGTGGAGACCCAGTACTTC
TRBD2 | TRBJ2-5 | TRBV20-1 | . | CSATSGPQETQYF | TGCAGTGCTACTAGCGGCCCCCAAGAGACCCAGTACTTC
. | TRBJ2-7 | TRBV5-1 | . | CASSTVGGPAYEQYF | TGCGCCAGCAGTACCGTGGGGGGGCCTGCCTACGAGCAGTACTTC
. | TRBJ2-3 | TRBV3-1 | few | CASRPGSTDTQYF | TGTGCCAGCAGGCCCGGGAGCACAGATACGCAGTATTTT
. | TRBJ2-4 | TRBV9 | . | CASGGASLAKNIQYF | TGTGCCAGCGGTGGGGCTAGCCTAGCCAAAAACATTCAGTACTTC
TRBD2 | TRBJ2-1 | TRBV6-2/TRBV6-3 | . | CANPPRELAERDEQFF | TGTGCCAACCCACCAAGGGAACTAGCGGAGCGGGATGAGCAGTTCTTC
TRBD2 | TRBJ2-7 | TRBV3-1 | . | CASSQPSGGAYEQYF | TGTGCCAGCAGCCAACCTAGCGGGGGGGCCTACGAGCAGTACTTC
TRBD2 | TRBJ2-1 | TRBV20-1 | many | CSARRKSRLAVYNEQFF | TGCAGTGCTAGACGGAAATCCAGACTAGCGGTCTACAATGAGCAGTTCTTC
TRBD1 | TRBJ1-5 | TRBV2 | . | CASSESRTGSEPQHF | TGTGCCAGCAGTGAATCCCGGACAGGGAGTGAGCCCCAGCATTTT
TRBD1 | TRBJ1-2 | TRBV20-1 | few | CSARRIRTGGDYGYTF | TGCAGTGCTAGAAGAATTAGGACAGGGGGCGACTATGGCTACACCTTC
. | TRBJ1-2 | TRBV9 | . | CASSVASLATFYGYTF | TGTGCCAGCAGCGTAGCCAGCCTTGCAACGTTCTATGGCTACACCTTC
. | TRBJ2-5 | TRBV7-2 | few | CASSLVADLQETQYF | TGTGCCAGCAGCTTAGTAGCGGACCTACAAGAGACCCAGTACTTC
. | TRBJ2-1 | TRBV6-1 | few | CATTPGIGRGNEQFF | TGTGCCACCACACCCGGAATTGGCCGGGGCAATGAGCAGTTCTTC
TRBD1 | TRBJ2-3 | TRBV2 | many | CASSFPGQATDTQYF | TGTGCCAGCAGTTTCCCGGGACAGGCAACGGATACGCAGTATTTT